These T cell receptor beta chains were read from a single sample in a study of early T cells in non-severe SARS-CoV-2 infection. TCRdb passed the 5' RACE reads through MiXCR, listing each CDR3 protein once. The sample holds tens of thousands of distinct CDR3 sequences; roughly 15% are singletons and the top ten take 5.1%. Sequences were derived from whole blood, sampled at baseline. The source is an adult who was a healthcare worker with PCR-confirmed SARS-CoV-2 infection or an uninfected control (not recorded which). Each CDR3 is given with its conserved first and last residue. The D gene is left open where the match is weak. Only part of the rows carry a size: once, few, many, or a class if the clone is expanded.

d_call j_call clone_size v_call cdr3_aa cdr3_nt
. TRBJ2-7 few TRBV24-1 CATSGRGGGEQYF TGTGCCACCTCCGGGCGCGGTGGGGGCGAGCAGTACTTC
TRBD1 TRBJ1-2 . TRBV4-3 CASSQDRGTGRRDGYTF TGCGCCAGCAGCCAAGATCGCGGGACAGGGAGACGTGATGGCTACACCTTC
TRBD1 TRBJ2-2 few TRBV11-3 CASSHRTGRFPGELFF TGTGCCAGCAGTCACCGGACAGGGAGGTTTCCCGGGGAGCTGTTTTTT
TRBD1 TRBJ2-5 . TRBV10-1 CASIRVKTDRDQETQYF TGCGCCAGCATCAGGGTCAAAACGGACAGGGATCAAGAGACCCAGTACTTC
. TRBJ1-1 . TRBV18 CASSTRGDAEAFF TGTGCCAGCTCAACACGGGGCGACGCTGAAGCTTTCTTT
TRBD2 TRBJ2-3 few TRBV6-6 CASSPLAGKTDTQYF TGTGCCAGCAGTCCTCTAGCGGGCAAGACAGATACGCAGTATTTT
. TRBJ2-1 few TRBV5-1 CASSLGVVAASYNEQFF TGCGCCAGCAGCTTGGGAGTTGTAGCGGCCTCCTACAATGAGCAGTTCTTC
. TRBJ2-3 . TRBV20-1 CSARVGSDPTDTQYF TGCAGTGCTAGAGTGGGGAGCGACCCCACAGATACGCAGTATTTT
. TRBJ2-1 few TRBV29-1 CSVEEGGEQFF TGCAGCGTTGAAGAAGGGGGTGAGCAGTTCTTC
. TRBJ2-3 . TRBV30 CAWSASWAGATDTQYF TGTGCCTGGAGTGCTAGTTGGGCTGGAGCCACAGATACGCAGTATTTT
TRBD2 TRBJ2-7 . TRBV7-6 CASSRESGRAYEQYF TGTGCCAGCAGCCGAGAAAGCGGGAGGGCCTACGAGCAGTACTTC
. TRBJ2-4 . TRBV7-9 CASSLGINIQYF TGTGCCAGCAGCTTGGGTATAAACATTCAGTACTTC
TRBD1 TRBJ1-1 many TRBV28 CASSFAGGGNTEAFF TGTGCCAGCAGTTTCGCAGGGGGTGGCAACACTGAAGCTTTCTTT
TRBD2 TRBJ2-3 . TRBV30 CAWSVGAGGDTQYF TGTGCCTGGAGTGTCGGAGCGGGAGGAGATACGCAGTATTTT
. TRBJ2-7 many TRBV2 CASYIGGDEQYF TGTGCCAGCTATATAGGGGGGGACGAGCAGTACTTC
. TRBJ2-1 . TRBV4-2 CASSQGALHNEQFF TGTGCCAGCAGCCAAGGTGCCCTCCACAATGAGCAGTTCTTC
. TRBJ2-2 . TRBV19 CASNFAPNTGELFF TGTGCCAGTAATTTTGCACCGAACACCGGGGAGCTGTTTTTT
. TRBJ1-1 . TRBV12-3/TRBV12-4 CASSTLGGSGTEAFF TGTGCCAGCAGTACCCTCGGTGGAAGTGGCACTGAAGCTTTCTTT
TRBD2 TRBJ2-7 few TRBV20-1 CSARDTSGAYEQYF TGCAGTGCTAGAGATACTAGCGGGGCCTACGAGCAGTACTTC
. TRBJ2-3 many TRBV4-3 CASSQENRDSDTQYF TGCGCCAGCAGCCAAGAAAACCGGGACTCAGATACGCAGTATTTT
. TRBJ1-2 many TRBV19 CASSNPPNGYTF TGTGCCAGTAGTAACCCTCCCAATGGCTACACCTTC
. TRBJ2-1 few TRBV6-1 CASTGLKTNEQFF TGTGCCAGCACGGGACTGAAGACAAATGAGCAGTTCTTC
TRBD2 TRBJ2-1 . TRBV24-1 CATSDPGLARNEQFF TGTGCCACCAGTGACCCTGGACTAGCGCGTAATGAGCAGTTCTTC
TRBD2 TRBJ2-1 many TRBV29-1 CSVPTSGSYNEQFF TGCAGCGTTCCGACTAGCGGATCCTACAATGAGCAGTTCTTC
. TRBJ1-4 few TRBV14 CASSPAGSPLGKLFF TGTGCCAGCAGCCCGGCGGGGTCCCCTCTGGGAAAACTGTTTTTT
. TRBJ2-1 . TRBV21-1 CASSKRTRDSYNEQFF TGTGCCAGCAGCAAAAGGACCCGGGACTCATACAATGAGCAGTTCTTC
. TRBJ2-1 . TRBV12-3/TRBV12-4 CASRVGSGEQFF TGTGCCAGCAGGGTTGGTAGTGGTGAGCAGTTCTTC
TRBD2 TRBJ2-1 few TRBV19 CASSIPSGRSYNEQFF TGTGCCAGTAGTATCCCAAGCGGGAGAAGTTACAATGAGCAGTTCTTC
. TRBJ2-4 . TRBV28 CASGELAKNIQYF TGTGCCAGCGGGGAACTAGCCAAAAACATTCAGTACTTC
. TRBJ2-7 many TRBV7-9 CASSLAAQGRPYEQYF TGTGCCAGCAGCTTAGCGGCACAGGGACGGCCCTACGAGCAGTACTTC
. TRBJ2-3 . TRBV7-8 CASSLSQGWADTQYF TGTGCCAGCAGCTTATCACAGGGTTGGGCAGATACGCAGTATTTT
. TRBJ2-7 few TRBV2 CASSAGQDYEQYF TGTGCCAGCAGCGCGGGCCAAGACTACGAGCAGTACTTC
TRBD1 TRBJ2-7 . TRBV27 CASPRGREQPVEQYF TGTGCCAGCCCCAGGGGGCGAGAGCAACCAGTCGAGCAGTACTTC
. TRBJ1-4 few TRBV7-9 CASSRGGGSEKLFF TGTGCCAGCAGCCGCGGTGGGGGGAGCGAAAAACTGTTTTTT
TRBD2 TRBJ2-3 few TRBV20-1 CSARTSGATDTQYF TGCAGTGCGCGGACTAGCGGGGCCACAGATACGCAGTATTTT
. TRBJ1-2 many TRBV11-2 CASSPTGGGYTF TGTGCCAGCAGCCCGACAGGAGGGGGCTACACCTTC
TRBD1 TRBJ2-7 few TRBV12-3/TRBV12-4 CASRPSGTGAEQYF TGTGCCAGCAGACCATCCGGGACAGGGGCCGAGCAGTACTTC
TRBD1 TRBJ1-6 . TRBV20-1 CSARTGPLNSPLHF TGCAGTGCCCGGACAGGGCCCCTTAATTCACCCCTCCACTTT
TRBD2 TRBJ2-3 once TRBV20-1 CSASTSGADTQYF TGCAGTGCCTCGACTAGCGGAGCAGATACGCAGTATTTT
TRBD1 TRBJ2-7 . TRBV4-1 CASSQEIFGTGIYEQYF TGCGCCAGCAGCCAAGAAATATTCGGGACAGGGATCTACGAGCAGTACTTC
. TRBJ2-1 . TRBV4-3 CASSQDLRTNEQFF TGCGCCAGCAGCCAAGATTTACGGACTAATGAGCAGTTCTTC
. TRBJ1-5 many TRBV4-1 CASSQDRRSPQHF TGCGCCAGCAGCCAAGATCGACGGTCGCCCCAGCATTTT
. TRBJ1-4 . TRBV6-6 CASSYEGATNEKLFF TGTGCCAGCAGTTACGAGGGGGCAACTAATGAAAAACTGTTTTTT
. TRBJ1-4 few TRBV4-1 CASSPPERGPETNEKLFF TGCGCCAGCAGCCCCCCCGAGCGGGGGCCGGAGACTAATGAAAAACTGTTTTTT
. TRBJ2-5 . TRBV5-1 CASSLGGTAQETQYF TGCGCCAGCAGCTTGGGCGGGACAGCTCAAGAGACCCAGTACTTC
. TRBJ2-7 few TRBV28 CASSLLTYEQYF TGTGCCAGCAGTTTACTGACCTACGAGCAGTACTTC
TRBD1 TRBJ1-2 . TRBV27 CASSSTGNYGYTF TGTGCCAGCAGTTCGACAGGGAACTATGGCTACACCTTC
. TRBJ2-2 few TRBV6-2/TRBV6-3 CASSYSTQNTGELFF TGTGCCAGCAGTTACTCGACACAGAACACCGGGGAGCTGTTTTTT
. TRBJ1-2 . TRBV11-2 CASSLYGEGYGYTF TGTGCCAGCAGCTTATACGGGGAGGGCTATGGCTACACCTTC
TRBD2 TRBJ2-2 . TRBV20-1 CSASWLAGTGELFF TGCAGTGCTAGTTGGCTAGCGGGGACCGGGGAGCTGTTTTTT
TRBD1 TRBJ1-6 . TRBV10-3 CAISDPQGTAHNSPLHF TGTGCCATCAGTGACCCCCAGGGGACAGCTCATAATTCACCCCTCCACTTT
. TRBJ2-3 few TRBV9 CASSARSQGQGTDTQYF TGTGCCAGCAGCGCCCGCTCACAGGGCCAAGGCACAGATACGCAGTATTTT
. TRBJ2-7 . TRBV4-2 CASSQDKSVLSEQYF TGTGCCAGCAGCCAAGATAAATCGGTCCTAAGCGAGCAGTACTTC
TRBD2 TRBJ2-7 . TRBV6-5 CTSRNSGSTYEQYF TGTACCAGCAGGAATAGCGGGAGCACCTACGAGCAGTACTTC
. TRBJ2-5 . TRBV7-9 CASSLVYQETQYF TGTGCCAGCAGCTTAGTTTACCAAGAGACCCAGTACTTC
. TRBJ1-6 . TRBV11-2 CASSPTDNSPLHF TGTGCCAGCAGCCCGACAGACAATTCACCCCTCCACTTT
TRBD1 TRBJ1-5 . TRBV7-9 CASSEGQKLQHF TGTGCCAGCAGCGAGGGACAGAAATTACAGCATTTT
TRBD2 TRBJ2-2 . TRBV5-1 CASSLALLAGAGELFF TGCGCCAGCAGCTTGGCGTTGCTAGCGGGAGCCGGGGAGCTGTTTTTT
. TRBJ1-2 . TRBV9 CASSSRDFYGYTF TGTGCCAGCAGCAGCAGGGACTTCTATGGCTACACCTTC
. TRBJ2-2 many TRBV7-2 CASSPNTGELFF TGTGCCAGCAGCCCGAACACCGGGGAGCTGTTTTTT